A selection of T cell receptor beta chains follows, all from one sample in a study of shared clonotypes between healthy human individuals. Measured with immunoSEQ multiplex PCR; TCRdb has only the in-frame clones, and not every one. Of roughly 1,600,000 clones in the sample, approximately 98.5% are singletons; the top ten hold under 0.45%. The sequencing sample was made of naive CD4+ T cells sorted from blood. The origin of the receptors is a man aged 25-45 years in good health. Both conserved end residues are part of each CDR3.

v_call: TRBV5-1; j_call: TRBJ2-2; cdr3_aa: CASSRPSGYNTGELFF
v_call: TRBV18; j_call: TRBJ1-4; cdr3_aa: CASSAIRDPRGGLFF
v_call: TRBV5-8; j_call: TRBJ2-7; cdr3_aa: CASSIGQGGTYEQYF
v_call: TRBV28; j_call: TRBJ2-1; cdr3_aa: CSTSGTYNEQFF
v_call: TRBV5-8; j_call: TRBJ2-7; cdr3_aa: CASSRGQGISYEQYF
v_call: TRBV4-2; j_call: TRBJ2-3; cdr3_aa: CASSPGQTLSSTDTQYF
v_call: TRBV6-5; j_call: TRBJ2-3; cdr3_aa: CASSYLGSGTDTQYF
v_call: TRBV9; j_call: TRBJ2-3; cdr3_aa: CASSVADTQYF
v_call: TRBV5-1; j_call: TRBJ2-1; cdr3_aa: CASSSTSTQYNEQFF
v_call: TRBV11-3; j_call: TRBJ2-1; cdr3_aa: CASSHRGSGNEQFF
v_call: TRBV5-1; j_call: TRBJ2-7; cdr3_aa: CASSLEFNPGDEQYF
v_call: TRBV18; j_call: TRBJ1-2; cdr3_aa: CASSPTEGGYTF
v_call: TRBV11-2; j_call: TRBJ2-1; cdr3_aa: CASSRIGGGQGNYNEQFF
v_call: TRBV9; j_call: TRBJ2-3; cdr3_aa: CASSSDSTDTQYF
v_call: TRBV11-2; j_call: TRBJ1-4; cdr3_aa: CASSPLGVNEKLFF
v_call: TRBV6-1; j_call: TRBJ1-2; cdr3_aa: CATSGGYTF
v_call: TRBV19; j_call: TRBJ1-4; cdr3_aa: CASSILGTGSLTNEKLFF
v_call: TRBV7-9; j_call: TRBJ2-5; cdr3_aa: CASSLVLQGIDF
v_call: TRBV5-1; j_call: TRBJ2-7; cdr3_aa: CASSLAGNGYEQYF
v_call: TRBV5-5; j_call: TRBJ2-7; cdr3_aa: CASSLAGSYYEQYF
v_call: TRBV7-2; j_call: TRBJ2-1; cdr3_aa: CASSLGGLAVEQFF
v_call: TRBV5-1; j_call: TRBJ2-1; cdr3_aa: CASSFLTSGNNEQFF
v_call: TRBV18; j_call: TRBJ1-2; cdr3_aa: CASSPPDGWGYTF
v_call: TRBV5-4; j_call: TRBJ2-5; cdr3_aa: CASSLSGTKKETQYF
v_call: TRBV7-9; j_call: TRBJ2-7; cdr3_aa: CASSPGTSGRADEQYF
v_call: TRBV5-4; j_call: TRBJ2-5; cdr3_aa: CASSSRGSGYQETQYF
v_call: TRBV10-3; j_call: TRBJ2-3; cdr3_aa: CAITSGQGGTDTQYF
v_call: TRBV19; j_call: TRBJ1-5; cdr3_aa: CATSKGRGQDQPQHF
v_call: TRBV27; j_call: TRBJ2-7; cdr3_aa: CASRPGTGLFYEQYF
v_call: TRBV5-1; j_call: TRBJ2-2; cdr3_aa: CASSLLAVNTGELFF
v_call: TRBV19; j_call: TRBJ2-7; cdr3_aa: CASSAGRLAGVLRREQYF
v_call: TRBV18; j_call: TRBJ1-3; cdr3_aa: CASSPGLSSGNTIYF
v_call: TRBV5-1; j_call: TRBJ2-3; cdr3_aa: CASSSRGADTQYF
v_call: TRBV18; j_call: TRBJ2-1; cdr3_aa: CASSPEARAVGNEQFF
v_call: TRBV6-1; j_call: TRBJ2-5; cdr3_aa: CASRVRETQYF
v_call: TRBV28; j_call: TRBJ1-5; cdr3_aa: CASGQGNQPQHF
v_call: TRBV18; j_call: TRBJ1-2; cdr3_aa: CASSPPVGRTNYGYTF
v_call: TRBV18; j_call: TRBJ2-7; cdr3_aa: CASSNGVAGGPSAYEQYF
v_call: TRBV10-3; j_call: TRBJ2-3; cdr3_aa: CAISTRGETTDTQYF
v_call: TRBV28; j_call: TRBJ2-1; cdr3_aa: CASSWGGNEQFF
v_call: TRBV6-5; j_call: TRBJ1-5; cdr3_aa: CASSADRGSNQPQHF
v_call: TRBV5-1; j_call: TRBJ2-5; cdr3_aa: CASSLGTSGSWETQYF
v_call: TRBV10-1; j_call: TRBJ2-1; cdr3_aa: CASSESGWGNEQFF
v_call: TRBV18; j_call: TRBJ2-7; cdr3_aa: CASSPSQGVSYEQYF
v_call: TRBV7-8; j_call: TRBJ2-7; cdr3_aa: CASSQTAGGGSYEQYF
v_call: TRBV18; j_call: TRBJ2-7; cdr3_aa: CASSPQTSGISYEQYF
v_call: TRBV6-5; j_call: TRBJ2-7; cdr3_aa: CASSYATDSYEQYF
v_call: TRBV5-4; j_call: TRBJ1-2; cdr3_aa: CASSFRVRFPYGYTF
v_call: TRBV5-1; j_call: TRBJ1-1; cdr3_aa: CASSRGQGKTEAFF